The clone carrying this T cell receptor beta chain was seen repeatedly, ten times or more. TCRdb processed the 5' RACE reads anew with MiXCR; each CDR3 protein has one entry. This table has some 300,000 distinct CDR3 sequences, 3% to 4.5% appearing once. This specimen comes from a study of T cells after yellow fever vaccination. The V gene's germline CDR1 is SGHTA and CDR2 FQGNSA. The CDR3 is made up of 14 amino acids. The V end lost 2 bases, the J end lost 5 bases, and 12 bases lay between the germline ends. This clonotype was obtained from a man younger than 35 who received the YFV17D yellow fever vaccine. The starting material was PBMCs, obtained on the day of the yellow fever booster vaccination. The chain joins TRBV7-2 to TRBJ2-5; D might be TRBD1 (5 bases). The CDR3 loop reads CASSLQGGRETQYF. The CDR3, as DNA: TGTGCCAGCAGCTTACAGGGTGGTCGGGAGACCCAGTACTTC. Combining the CDR3 with reference TRBV7-2 and TRBJ2-5 gives the whole variable domain GAGVSQSPSNKVTEKGKDVELRCDPISGHTALYWYRQSLGQGLEFLIYFQGNSAPDKSGLPSDRFSAERTGGSVSTLTIQRTQQEDSAVYLCASSLQGGRETQYFGPGTRLLVL.